These T cell receptor beta chains were read from a single sample in a study of blood T cell repertoires in COVID-19. Clones were sequenced by immunoSEQ multiplex PCR, and TCRdb holds only the in-frame ones, with some missing. Among 180,000 or so clones listed, roughly 83% were seen once. Sequences were obtained from PBMCs or T cells enriched from blood (not recorded which). The receptor source for this set is a woman aged 60-70 years who had recovered from COVID-19. Both conserved end residues are part of each CDR3. D genes are given only for firm matches. The size of a clone is reported for some rows only, either as once, few or many, or as a class for expanded clones.

v_call	d_call	j_call	clone_size	cdr3_aa	cdr3_nt
TRBV29-1	-	TRBJ1-1	-	CSVSDGDTEAFF	TGCAGCGTTTCGGACGGGGACACTGAAGCTTTCTTT
TRBV19	-	TRBJ2-2	-	CASRLQGYTGELFF	TGTGCCAGTCGCTTACAGGGATACACCGGGGAGCTGTTTTTT
TRBV3-1/TRBV3-2	-	TRBJ1-1	-	CASSQGREEAFF	TGTGCCAGCAGCCAAGGGAGGGAGGAAGCTTTCTTT
TRBV21-1	-	TRBJ2-7	-	CASSKVGSGGYPCEQYF	-
TRBV25-1	-	TRBJ2-2	-	CASSGWTVNTGELFF	TGTGCCAGCAGTGGGTGGACAGTGAACACCGGGGAGCTGTTTTTT
TRBV18	-	TRBJ1-4	-	CASSPPGGNEKLFF	TGTGCCAGCTCACCACCGGGGGGGAATGAAAAACTGTTTTTT
TRBV7-9	TRBD2	TRBJ2-3	-	CASSWTSGGAGTDTQYF	TGTGCCAGCAGCTGGACTAGCGGGGGGGCGGGCACAGATACGCAGTATTTT
TRBV3-1/TRBV3-2	TRBD1	TRBJ2-1	-	CASSPGTGARDEQFF	TGTGCCAGCAGCCCGGGGACAGGGGCCAGGGATGAGCAGTTCTTC
TRBV10-3	TRBD2	TRBJ2-3	-	CASSGMGTDTQYF	TGTGCCAGTAGCGGGATGGGCACAGATACGCAGTATTTT
TRBV4-1	TRBD2	TRBJ2-7	-	CASSPPSGGMSYEQYF	TGCGCCAGCAGCCCCCCTAGCGGGGGCATGTCCTACGAGCAGTACTTC
TRBV5-1	TRBD1	TRBJ1-1	-	CASSLGTGGMNTEAFF	TGCGCCAGCAGCTTAGGGACAGGGGGCATGAACACTGAAGCTTTCTTT
TRBV4-2	TRBD2	TRBJ2-1	-	CASSQETGRAVEQFF	TGTGCCAGCAGCCAAGAAACCGGGAGGGCCGTTGAGCAGTTCTTC
TRBV6-4	TRBD2	TRBJ2-7	-	CASSVGTSGRLDEQYF	TGTGCCAGCAGTGTCGGGACTAGCGGGAGGCTCGACGAGCAGTACTTC
TRBV5-1	TRBD2	TRBJ2-5	-	CASSDGGFGQETQYF	TGCGCCAGCTCAGACGGGGGGTTCGGGCAAGAGACCCAGTACTTC
TRBV29-1	TRBD1	TRBJ2-5	-	CSARTGGGTQYF	TGCAGCGCACGGACAGGGGGGGGGACCCAGTACTTC
TRBV2	-	TRBJ2-3	-	CASSRYTDTQYF	TGTGCCAGCAGTCGGTACACAGATACGCAGTATTTT
TRBV5-6	TRBD1	TRBJ1-1	-	CASSRDRGVVNTEAFF	TGTGCCAGCAGCCGGGACAGGGGGGTAGTGAACACTGAAGCTTTCTTT
TRBV7-3	-	TRBJ2-3	-	CASSFAAHTDTQYF	TGTGCCAGCAGCTTCGCAGCGCACACAGATACGCAGTATTTT
TRBV19	TRBD2	TRBJ2-3	once	CASSITSGGRDTQYF	TGTGCCAGTAGTATCACTAGCGGGGGGCGAGATACGCAGTATTTT
TRBV5-1	TRBD1	TRBJ1-3	-	CASSLGQGVGNTIYF	TGCGCCAGCAGCTTGGGACAGGGGGTAGGAAACACCATATATTTT
TRBV6-5	TRBD2	TRBJ2-7	-	CASSPLAGGLGEQYF	TGTGCCAGCAGTCCCCTAGCGGGGGGGCTTGGCGAGCAGTACTTC
TRBV7-8	TRBD1	TRBJ2-7	-	CASSLGQVYEQYF	TGTGCCAGCAGCCTTGGACAGGTCTACGAGCAGTACTTC
TRBV18	-	TRBJ1-1	-	CASSPGGIRNTEAFF	TGTGCCAGCTCACCAGGCGGGATTAGAAACACTGAAGCTTTCTTT
TRBV5-1	TRBD1	TRBJ1-2	few	CASSSTGAHYYGYTF	TGCGCCAGCAGCTCCACAGGGGCCCACTACTATGGCTACACCTTC
TRBV9	-	TRBJ2-7	-	CASSGGGSSYEQYF	TGTGCCAGCAGCGGTGGGGGCAGCTCCTACGAGCAGTACTTC
TRBV5-8	TRBD2	TRBJ2-1	-	CASSGTGTSGLTYNEQFF	TGTGCCAGCAGCGGAACCGGGACTAGCGGGCTTACCTACAATGAGCAGTTCTTC
TRBV5-1	TRBD1	TRBJ2-5	-	CASSGGTGRGETQYF	TGCGCCAGCAGCGGGGGGACAGGGAGAGGAGAGACCCAGTACTTC
TRBV12-3/TRBV12-4	-	TRBJ2-1	-	CASSSYNEQFF	TGTGCCAGCAGTTCTTACAATGAGCAGTTCTTC
TRBV3-1/TRBV3-2	TRBD2	TRBJ2-2	-	CASSQLGGGASSPGELFF	TGTGCCAGCAGCCAATTGGGCGGGGGGGCCTCTTCCCCCGGGGAGCTGTTTTTT
TRBV5-1	TRBD1	TRBJ1-1	-	CASSARQGGNTEAFF	TGCGCCAGCAGCGCGAGGCAGGGGGGGAACACTGAAGCTTTCTTT
TRBV18	-	TRBJ1-1	few	CASSPSGAGYTEAFF	TGTGCCAGCTCACCATCCGGGGCGGGGTACACTGAAGCTTTCTTT
TRBV27	TRBD1	TRBJ1-2	once	CASSLSGTGYSYGYTF	TGTGCCAGCAGTTTGTCCGGGACAGGATACTCTTATGGCTACACCTTC
TRBV23-1	TRBD1	TRBJ1-4	-	CASSRDRGRATNEKLFF	TGCGCCAGCAGTCGGGACAGGGGGCGTGCAACTAATGAAAAACTGTTTTTT